The source of this TCR beta chain is a study of regulatory T cells in long-lasting Graves disease. Regarding the study as a whole: Newly diagnosed disease favored TRBV20-1 and TRBJ2-1 over persistent disease.

Trimming removed 7 bases at V and 7 bases at J, with 10 bases between. Per the germline V gene, CDR1 is GTSNPN and CDR2 is SVGIG (reference sequence). This CDR3 is 10 amino acids long. CDR3 regions were amplified by Arm-PCR using iRepertoire HTBI primers to build TCR beta libraries. TCRdb re-called the multiplex PCR reads through MiXCR, storing one row per CDR3 protein. This sample has approximately 490,000 distinct CDR3 sequences, with under 20% found just once. This clonotype was picked up many times. As yet, its antigen is unknown. As to time point: newly diagnosed GD, antithyroid drugs for less than 3 months. PBMC RNA was the source of the TCR library. The sample was also reused in another study, on T cells in Graves' hyperthyroidism and ophthalmopathy.

The chain carries TRBV30 and TRBJ1-2; no clear D. This specimen was peripheral blood mononuclear cells (PBMCs), taken at new diagnosis, from a patient treated with antithyroid drugs. The TCR sequence derives from a man between 35 and 55 years old with Graves disease. CDR3 in DNA: TGTGCCTCGGACGGGCCTGGCTACACCTTC. Translating gives CASDGPGYTF.